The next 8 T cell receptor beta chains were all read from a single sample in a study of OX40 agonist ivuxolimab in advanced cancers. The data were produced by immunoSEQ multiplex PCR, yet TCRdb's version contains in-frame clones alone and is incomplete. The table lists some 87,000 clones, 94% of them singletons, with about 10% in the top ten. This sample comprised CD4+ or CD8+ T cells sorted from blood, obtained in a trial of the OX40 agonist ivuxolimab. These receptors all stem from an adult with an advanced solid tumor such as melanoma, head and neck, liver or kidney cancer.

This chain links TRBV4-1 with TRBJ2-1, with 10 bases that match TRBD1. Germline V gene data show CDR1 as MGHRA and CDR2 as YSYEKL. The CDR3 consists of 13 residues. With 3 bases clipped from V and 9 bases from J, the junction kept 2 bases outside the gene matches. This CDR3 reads CASSQGQGPEQFF. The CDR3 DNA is TGCGCCAGCAGCCAGGGACAGGGGCCTGAGCAGTTCTTC.

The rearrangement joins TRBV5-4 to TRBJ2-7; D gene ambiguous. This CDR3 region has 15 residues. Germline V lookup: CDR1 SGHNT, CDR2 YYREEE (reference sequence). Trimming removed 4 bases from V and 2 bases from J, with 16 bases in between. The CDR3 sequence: CASSVTWGGTYEQYF. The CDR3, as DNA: TGTGCCAGCAGCGTGACATGGGGTGGGACCTACGAGCAGTACTTC.

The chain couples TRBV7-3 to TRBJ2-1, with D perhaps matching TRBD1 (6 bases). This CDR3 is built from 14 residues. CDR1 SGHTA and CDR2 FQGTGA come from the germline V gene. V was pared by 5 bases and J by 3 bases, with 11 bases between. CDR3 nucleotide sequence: TGTGCCAGCAGCCCAGGGGCGGGCTACAATGAGCAGTTCTTC. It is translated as CASSPGAGYNEQFF.

The CDR3 sequence: CASSPIGGQGGAYEQYF. CDR3 DNA: TGTGCCAGCAGCCCGATAGGTGGACAGGGAGGCGCCTACGAGCAGTACTTC. This chain joins TRBV7-9 and TRBJ2-7, with 8 bases lining up with TRBD1. Per the germline V gene, CDR1 is SEHNR and CDR2 is FQNEAQ (reference sequence). The CDR3 has 17 amino acids. V shed 5 bases and J 2 bases; nucleotides not matched to a gene: 14.

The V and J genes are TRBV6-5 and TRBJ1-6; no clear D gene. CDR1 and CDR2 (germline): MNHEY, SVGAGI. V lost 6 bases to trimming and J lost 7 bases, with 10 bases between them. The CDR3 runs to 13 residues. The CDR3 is CASSSTGNSPLHF. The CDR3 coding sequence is TGTGCCAGCAGCTCTACGGGGAATTCACCCCTCCACTTT.

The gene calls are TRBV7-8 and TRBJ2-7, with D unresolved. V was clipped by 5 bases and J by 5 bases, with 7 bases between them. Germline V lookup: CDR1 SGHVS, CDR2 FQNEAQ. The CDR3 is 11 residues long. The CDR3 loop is CASSLWDEQYF. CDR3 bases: TGTGCCAGCAGCCTCTGGGACGAGCAGTACTTC.

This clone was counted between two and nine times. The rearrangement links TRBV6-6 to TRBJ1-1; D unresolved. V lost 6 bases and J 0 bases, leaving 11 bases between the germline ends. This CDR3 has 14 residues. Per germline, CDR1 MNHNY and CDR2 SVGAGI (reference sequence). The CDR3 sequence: CASSYGVVNTEAFF. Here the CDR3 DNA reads TGTGCCAGCAGCTACGGAGTCGTGAACACTGAAGCTTTCTTT.

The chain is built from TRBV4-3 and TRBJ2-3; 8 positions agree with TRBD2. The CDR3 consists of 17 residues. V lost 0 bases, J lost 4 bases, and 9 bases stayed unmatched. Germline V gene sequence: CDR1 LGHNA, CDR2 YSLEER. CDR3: CASSQDLAGRAADTQYF. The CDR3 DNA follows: TGCGCCAGCAGCCAAGATCTAGCCGGGAGGGCCGCAGATACGCAGTATTTT.